Presented here are 20 T cell receptor beta chains from one specimen sequenced in a study of human T cells and chemical hapten exposure. TCRdb used MiXCR to reprocess the RACE reads, holding one entry per CDR3 protein. The data show some 98,000 distinct CDR3 sequences, approximately 11% seen once. The time point here: pre-sensitization, week 0. Described treatment: therapeutic diphenylcyclopropenone sensitization with weekly scalp DPC. Sequencing used whole blood, obtained in connection with sensitization to the hapten diphenylcyclopropenone (DPC). These receptors were taken from a woman aged 55-69 years with alopecia areata. Some clones in this sample may be carry-over from other donors' samples.

This clonotype was counted only a few times. The chain uses TRBV7-2 and TRBJ2-1, with 9 bases that match TRBD2. Trimming took 1 base from V and 4 from J; bases not matched to a gene: 2. Germline-derived CDR1 and CDR2 are SGHTA and FQGNSA. The CDR3 runs to 15 residues. Here the CDR3 reads CASSLVAGEYNEQFF. As DNA, the CDR3 is TGTGCCAGCAGCTTAGTAGCGGGGGAATACAATGAGCAGTTCTTC.

In its sample, this clonotype was seen many times. This chain uses TRBV9 with TRBJ2-1, with D maybe TRBD2 (5 bases). Germline CDR1 and CDR2: SGDLS and YYNGEE. The CDR3 has 16 residues. The V end was cut by 1 base, the J end by 9 bases, with 20 bases between. Written as DNA, the CDR3 is TGTGCCAGCAGCGTACTCTCAGACTCCTCGGGGAGTGAGCAGTTCTTC. This codes for CASSVLSDSSGSEQFF.

V and J are TRBV11-3 and TRBJ2-3, with 7 bases that match TRBD2. The CDR3 covers 16 residues. The V segment lost 1 base and the J segment 1 base; nucleotides outside the gene matches: 5. Germline CDR1 is SGHNT and CDR2 is YENEEA. The CDR3 sequence is CASSLGEGRGTDTQYF. Here the CDR3 DNA reads TGTGCCAGCAGCTTAGGGGAGGGTAGGGGCACAGATACGCAGTATTTT.

The V and J genes are TRBV5-4 and TRBJ2-5; tentative D call: TRBD1 (6 bases). With 0 bases removed from V and 0 bases from J, the gap between germline ends came to 15 bases. This CDR3 comprises 17 residues. Germline CDR1 SGHNT, CDR2 YYREEE (reference sequence). The DNA of the CDR3 is TGTGCCAGCAGCTTGGCCGGGGCAGGGGAGTACCAAGAGACCCAGTACTTC. Its translation is CASSLAGAGEYQETQYF.

This clonotype was seen repeatedly, ten times or more. The V call is TRBV27, the J call TRBJ1-3; 9 positions agree with TRBD1. Germline V CDR1 and CDR2: MNHEY, SMNVEV (reference sequence). After removal of 4 bases from V and 3 bases from J, the junction contained 4 bases not matched to a gene. CDR3 length equals 15 residues. CDR3 region: CASSSWTGDGNTIYF. The CDR3 nucleotides read TGTGCCAGCAGTTCATGGACAGGGGATGGAAACACCATATATTTT.

This clonotype showed up just a few times. The chain links TRBV20-1 to TRBJ1-1, with 7 bases matching TRBD1. The CDR3 covers 14 residues. V shed 0 bases, J shed 10 bases, and the junction held 11 bases outside the gene matches. Germline V gene lookup returns CDR1 DFQATT and CDR2 SNEGSKA (reference sequence). The CDR3 region has the DNA TGCAGTGCTAGAGAAACCCTGACAGGGATAATAGCTTTCTTT. It encodes CSARETLTGIIAFF.

The genes are TRBV20-1 and TRBJ1-5; D unclear. The germline CDR1 and CDR2 sequences are DFQATT and SNEGSKA (reference sequence). V was shortened by 0 bases and J by 2 bases, with 14 bases between the two germline ends. This CDR3 is 16 amino acids long. CDR3 loop: CSARESGIGRNQPQHF. CDR3 in DNA: TGCAGTGCTAGAGAATCGGGAATAGGGCGCAATCAGCCCCAGCATTTT.

This clonotype showed up many times. The chain employs TRBV29-1 and TRBJ2-1; TRBD2 matches at 13 bases. This CDR3 is built from 15 residues. The germline CDR1 and CDR2 sequences are SQVTM and ANQGSEA. After removal of 7 bases from V and 6 bases from J, the junction contained 9 bases not matched to a gene. CDR3 DNA: TGCAGCGGCGGCTTACTAGCGGGGGGGTTCAATGAGCAGTTCTTC. Encoded protein: CSGGLLAGGFNEQFF.

This clonotype was seen at least ten times. The chain is built from TRBV20-1 and TRBJ1-2; tentative D call: TRBD1 (6 bases). Trimming removed 6 bases from V and 5 bases from J, with 19 bases in between. This CDR3 is built from 14 residues. Per germline, CDR1 DFQATT and CDR2 SNEGSKA (reference sequence). In DNA form, the CDR3 reads TGCAGTGCCCGAAATGGGGGCGCGGAGTATGGCTACACCTTC. This translates into CSARNGGAEYGYTF.

A word on this clonotype: A much larger clone is a single base away; this may be a read error. The rearrangement uses TRBV18 and TRBJ1-2, with 9 bases fitting TRBD1. CDR3 length: 12 amino acids. Germline CDR1 is KGHSH and CDR2 is LQKENI. The CDR3 here is CANSPPGTGQTF. The CDR3 nucleotides are TGTGCCAACTCACCACCGGGGACAGGGCAGACCTTC.

The sample holds many counts of this clonotype. The gene calls are TRBV7-9 and TRBJ1-5; D uncertain. Germline CDR1 reads SEHNR; CDR2 reads FQNEAQ (reference sequence). V shed 6 bases and J shed 9 bases, with 18 bases lying between them. This CDR3 spans 14 amino acids. The CDR3 loop is CASSTGNPVWPQHF. The CDR3 nucleotides are TGTGCCAGCAGTACCGGGAATCCCGTGTGGCCCCAGCATTTT.

Many counts were recorded for this clonotype. Written as DNA, the CDR3 is TGCGCCAGCAGCTTGGGGGTCTCCGCCTACTACACCGGGGAGCTGTTTTTT. Amino acid sequence: CASSLGVSAYYTGELFF. J is TRBJ2-2 and V is TRBV5-1; D is ambiguous. The V gene lost 0 bases and the J gene lost 3 bases, with 15 bases spanning the gap. The CDR3 loop spans 17 amino acids. Germline V gene data show CDR1 as SGHRS and CDR2 as YFSETQ.

This chain joins TRBV21-1 and TRBJ2-1; the table assigns TRBD1, which was not confirmed against the DNA. TRBV21-1 counts as a pseudogene. This CDR3 is built from 16 residues. CDR3: CASSTTVGAPYNEQFF. CDR3 in DNA: TGTGCCAGCAGCACCACAGTGGGGGCCCCCTACAATGAGCAGTTCTTC.

This clonotype was seen repeatedly, ten times or more. The V gene is TRBV12-5, the J gene TRBJ2-5, with 9 bases aligning to TRBD1. The V gene's germline CDR1 is LGHNT and CDR2 FRNRAP. CDR3 length equals 14 residues. Germline trimming cut 6 bases from V and 4 bases from J; bases unmatched to any gene: 6. The DNA for the CDR3 is TGTGCTAGTGGCCCGGGACAGGGAATAGAGACCCAGTACTTC. Its protein is CASGPGQGIETQYF.

This clonotype was detected many times. This sequence joins TRBV3-1 and TRBJ2-2; 7 nucleotides agree with TRBD1. The germline V gene encodes CDR1 LGHDT and CDR2 YNNKEL (reference sequence). V lost 1 base to trimming and J lost 5 bases; unmatched junction nucleotides: 4. This CDR3 is 15 amino acids long. Here the CDR3 DNA reads TGTGCCAGCAGCCAAGGACTGACAGGGACCGGGGAGCTGTTTTTT. This gives the protein CASSQGLTGTGELFF.

Ten or more counts support this clonotype. The chain employs TRBV12-3 or TRBV12-4 and TRBJ1-1; a possible D gene is TRBD1 (6 bases). The V gene lost 5 bases and the J gene lost 0 bases, with 7 bases spanning the gap. This CDR3 is built from 13 residues. The chain's CDR3 is CASSGQMNTEAFF. CDR3 DNA: TGTGCCAGCAGTGGACAGATGAACACTGAAGCTTTCTTT.

This chain links TRBV11-2 with TRBJ2-4; the D gene could be TRBD1 or TRBD2 (6 bases each). Germline V gene sequence: CDR1 SGHAT, CDR2 FQNNGV. This CDR3 spans 17 amino acids. Trimming cost V 6 bases and J 0 bases, with 18 bases left between them. The CDR3 loop is CASSPKGGSIAKNIQYF. For the CDR3, the DNA is TGTGCCAGCAGTCCCAAGGGGGGATCTATAGCCAAAAACATTCAGTACTTC.

This clonotype appeared many times. A read error may account for a junction end that differs from germline. CDR3 sequence reads: CASSLALRWGDLGCTF. In nucleotides, the CDR3 is TGTGCCAGCAGCTTAGCTTTACGATGGGGGGACCTTGGCTGCACCTTC. V usage is TRBV7-8 and J usage is TRBJ1-2; TRBD1 is a possible D gene (5 bases). This CDR3 region has 16 residues. Germline V gene lookup returns CDR1 SGHVS and CDR2 FQNEAQ.

The rearrangement links TRBV12-3 or TRBV12-4 to TRBJ2-5; 12 positions match TRBD2. The CDR3 is 19 amino acids. Germline trimming cut 6 bases from V and 1 base from J; bases unmatched to any gene: 15. The CDR3 region is CASSATPGTSGRIQETQYF. The CDR3, as DNA: TGTGCCAGCAGCGCTACCCCCGGGACTAGCGGGCGAATCCAAGAGACCCAGTACTTC.

This clonotype has ten or more counts. The chain recombines TRBV11-2 with TRBJ2-7; D uncertain. The germline CDR1 and CDR2 sequences are SGHAT and FQNNGV. The V gene lost 3 bases and the J gene lost 6 bases, with 12 bases spanning the gap. CDR3 size: 13 residues. CDR3 residues: CASSFWESGEQYF. The DNA for the CDR3 is TGTGCCAGCAGCTTTTGGGAATCTGGCGAGCAGTACTTC.